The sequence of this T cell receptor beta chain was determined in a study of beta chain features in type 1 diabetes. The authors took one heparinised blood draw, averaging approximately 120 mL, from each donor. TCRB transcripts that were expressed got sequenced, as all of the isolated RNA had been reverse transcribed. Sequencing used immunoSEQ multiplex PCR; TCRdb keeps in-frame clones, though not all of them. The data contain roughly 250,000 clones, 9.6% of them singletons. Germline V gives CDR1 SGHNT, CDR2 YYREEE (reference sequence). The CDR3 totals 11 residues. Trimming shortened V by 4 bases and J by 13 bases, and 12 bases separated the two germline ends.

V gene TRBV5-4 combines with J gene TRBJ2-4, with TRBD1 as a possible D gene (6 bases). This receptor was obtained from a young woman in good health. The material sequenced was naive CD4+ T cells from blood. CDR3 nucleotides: TGTGCCAGCAGCGACGGACAGAGGCAGTACTTC. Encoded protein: CASSDGQRQYF.